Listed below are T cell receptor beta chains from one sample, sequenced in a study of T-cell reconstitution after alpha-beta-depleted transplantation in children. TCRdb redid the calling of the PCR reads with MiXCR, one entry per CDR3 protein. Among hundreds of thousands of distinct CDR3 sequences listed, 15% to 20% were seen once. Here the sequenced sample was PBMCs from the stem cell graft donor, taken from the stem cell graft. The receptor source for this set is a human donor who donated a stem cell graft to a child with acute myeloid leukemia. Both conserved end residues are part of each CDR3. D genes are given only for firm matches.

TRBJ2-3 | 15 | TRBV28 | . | CASSLNPGFTDTQYF
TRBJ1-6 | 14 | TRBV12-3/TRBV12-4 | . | CASSYSTGESPLHF
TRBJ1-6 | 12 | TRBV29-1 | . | CSVVEGNSPLHF
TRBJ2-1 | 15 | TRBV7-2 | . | CASRMGGGFYNEQFF
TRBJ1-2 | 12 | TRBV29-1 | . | CSVEENRNGYTF
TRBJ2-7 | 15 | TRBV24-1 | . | CATSDPGRNSYEQYF
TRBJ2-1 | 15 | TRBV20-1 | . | CSARMPGFDNNEQFF
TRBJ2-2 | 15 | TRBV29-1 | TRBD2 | CSVKTSGGHTGELFF
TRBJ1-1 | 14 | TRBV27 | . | CASTSLGTNTEAFF
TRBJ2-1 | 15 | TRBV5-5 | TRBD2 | CASSLYSGGGNEQFF
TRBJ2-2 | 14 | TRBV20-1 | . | CSASGLGGGGELFF
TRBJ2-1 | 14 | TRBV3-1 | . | CASSQDLGVIEQFF
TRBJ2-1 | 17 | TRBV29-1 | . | CSGLNPGQIITHNEQFF
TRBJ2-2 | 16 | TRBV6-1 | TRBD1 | CASSLRRQGYTGELFF
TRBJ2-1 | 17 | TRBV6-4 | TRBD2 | CASSALGGGANYNEQFF
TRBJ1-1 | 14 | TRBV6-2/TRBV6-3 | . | CASSYSRVNTEAFF
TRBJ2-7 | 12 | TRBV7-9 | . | CASSRAPYEQYF
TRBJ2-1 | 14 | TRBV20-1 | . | CSAREGAGDNEQFF
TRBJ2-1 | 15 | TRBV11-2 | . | CASSPGGGAGNEQFF
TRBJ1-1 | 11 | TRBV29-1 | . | CSVSRRTEAFF
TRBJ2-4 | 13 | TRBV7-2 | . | CASSTDPGNIQYF
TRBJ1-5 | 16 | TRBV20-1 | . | CSARGEQGPTYQRQHF
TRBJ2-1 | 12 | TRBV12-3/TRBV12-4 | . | CASLSSGNEQFF
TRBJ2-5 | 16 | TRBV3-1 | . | CASSHELPGAQETQYF
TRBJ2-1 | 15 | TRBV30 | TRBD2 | CAWSWTSGGNNEQFF
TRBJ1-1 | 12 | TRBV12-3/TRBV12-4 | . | CASREGVRSVVF
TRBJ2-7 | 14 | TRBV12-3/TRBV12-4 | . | CASSFGDASYEQYF
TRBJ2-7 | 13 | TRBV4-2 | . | CASSARDTLQQYF
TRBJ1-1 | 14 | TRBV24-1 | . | CATSGSGLNTEAFF
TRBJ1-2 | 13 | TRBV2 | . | CASSDRAVYGYTF
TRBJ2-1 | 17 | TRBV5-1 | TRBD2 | CASSHYGGGDYYNEQFF
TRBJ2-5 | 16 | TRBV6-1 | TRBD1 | CASSERQGWYQETQYF
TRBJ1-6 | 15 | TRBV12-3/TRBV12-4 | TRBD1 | CASSQTGTGHLPLHF
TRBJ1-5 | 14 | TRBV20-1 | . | CSARDLGWDQPQHF
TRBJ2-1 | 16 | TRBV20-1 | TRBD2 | CSARAERGPPYNEQFF
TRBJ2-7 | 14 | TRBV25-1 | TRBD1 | CASSRDRDNDEQYF
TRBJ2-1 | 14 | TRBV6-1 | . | CASTRDTLNNEQFF
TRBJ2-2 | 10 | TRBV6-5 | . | CASGSGELFF